This entry describes one T cell receptor beta chain. The data were taken from a study of blood T cell repertoires in COVID-19. Trimming took off 5 bases at V and 8 bases at J, with 21 bases between the two ends. Germline assignment: CDR1 SGHTA and CDR2 FQGTGA. The CDR3 spans 15 residues. Original methodology: Counts of nucleated cells, estimated from reference gene primer amplification, were obtained. Generated by immunoSEQ multiplex PCR, the TCRdb table keeps only in-frame clones and is missing some. That table gives V, J and clone size, and the DNA gave D and trimming. The sample yields 200,000 to 300,000 clones, approximately 85% seen once.

The TCR was taken from an older woman with active or convalescent COVID-19. Source material: peripheral blood. The rearrangement links TRBV7-3 to TRBJ1-2; the D is unclear. This CDR3 reads CASSPRVHQKKGYTF. The CDR3 nucleotides read TGTGCCAGCAGCCCCCGGGTACATCAGAAAAAGGGCTACACCTTC.